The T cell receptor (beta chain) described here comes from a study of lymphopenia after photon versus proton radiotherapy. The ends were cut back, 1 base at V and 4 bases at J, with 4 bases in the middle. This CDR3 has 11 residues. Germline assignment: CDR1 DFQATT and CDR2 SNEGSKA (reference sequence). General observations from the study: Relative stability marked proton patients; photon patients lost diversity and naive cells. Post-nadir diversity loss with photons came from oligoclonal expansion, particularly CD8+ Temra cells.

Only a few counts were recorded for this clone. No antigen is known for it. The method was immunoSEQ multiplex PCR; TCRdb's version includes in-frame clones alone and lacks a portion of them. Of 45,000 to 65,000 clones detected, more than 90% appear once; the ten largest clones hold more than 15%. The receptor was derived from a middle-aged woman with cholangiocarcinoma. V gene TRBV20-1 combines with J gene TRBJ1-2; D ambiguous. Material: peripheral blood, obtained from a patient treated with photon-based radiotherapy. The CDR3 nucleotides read TGCAGTGCTAGAGTTGGCTATGGCTACACCTTC. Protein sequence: CSARVGYGYTF.